Shown below are 2 T cell receptor beta chains from a single sample sequenced in a study of cytomegalovirus exposure and HLA in healthy donors. Sequencing used immunoSEQ multiplex PCR; TCRdb keeps in-frame clones, though not all of them. This sample has about 140,000 clones, with roughly 86% found just once. Sequencing was done on a sample of PBMCs. These receptors originate from a man aged 18 to 30 in good health and CMV-seropositive.

This sequence joins TRBV15 and TRBJ2-1; weak D call: TRBD1 (6 bases). Trimming removed 3 bases from V and 2 bases from J, with 11 bases in between. The CDR3 totals 15 residues. From germline, CDR1 is LNHNV and CDR2 YYDKDF (reference sequence). For the CDR3, the DNA is TGTGCCACCAGCAGGGGCAGGGGTCCCTACAATGAGCAGTTCTTC. Protein sequence: CATSRGRGPYNEQFF. The variable domain in full, completed from reference TRBV15 and TRBJ2-1, reads DAMVIQNPRYQVTQFGKPVTLSCSQTLNHNVMYWYQQKSSQAPKLLFHYYDKDFNNEADTPDNFQSRRPNTSFCFLDIRSPGLGDTAMYLCATSRGRGPYNEQFFGPGTRLTVL.

This chain joins TRBV21-1 and TRBJ2-7; the D call of TRBD2 is as the table states it, not checked on the DNA. TRBV21-1 is shown as a pseudogene. This CDR3 is built from 16 residues. CDR3 coding DNA: TGTGCCAGCAGCAAAGTAGAGGGATTGGAGGGGTACGAGCAGTACTTC. This codes for CASSKVEGLEGYEQYF.